This T cell receptor beta chain was sequenced during a study of CD8 T cells in Susac syndrome. TCR beta sequencing covered blood CD8+ and CD4+ T cells. Diagnostic criteria for definite or probable disease, in their recently defined form, were met by the patients with Susac syndrome. TEMRA cells were enriched by FACS, and CD4+ and CD8+ T cells were negatively isolated. Reverse transcription of roughly 0.5 to 1 ug RNA was carried out with random hexamers. Multiplex PCR with immunoSEQ amplified the TCR beta CDR3 across 54 Vbeta and 13 Jbeta. TCRdb processed the immunoSEQ multiplex PCR reads anew with MiXCR; each CDR3 protein has one entry. The sample has some 170,000 distinct CDR3 sequences; about 93% are singletons. Trimming removed 11 bases from V and 4 bases from J, with 21 bases in between. The CDR3 is made up of 15 amino acids.

The rearrangement links TRBV23-1 to TRBJ1-5; the D is unclear. TRBV23-1 is an ORF; its function is uncertain. The clonotype originates from a human donor with Susac syndrome. The sample consisted of CD4+ T cells from PBMCs. The CDR3 reads CASWARRHSNQPQHF. CDR3 in DNA: TGCGCCTCATGGGCCCGCCGACACAGTAATCAGCCCCAGCATTTT.